This TCR beta chain was retrieved from a study of T-cell memory formation after mild COVID-19 (dated by TCRdb to the early 2020s). A note on the overall study: TCR sequence clusters from the two donors were largely donor specific. The cohort comprised two young, previously healthy adult volunteers, one female and one male. In two donors, T-cell clones that expanded and contracted after mild COVID-19 were followed by sequencing TCRalpha and TCRbeta repertoires longitudinally.

Beyond this particular receptor, the publication reports: The study included only a couple of mild cases, and larger cohorts that include severe cases with pre-infection samples were judged to be necessary. From day 15 to 85, contracting clones showed balanced CD4/CD8 phenotypes, whereas a second wave of clones that expanded from day 15 to 37 leaned towards CD4+. SARS-CoV-2 specificity was not confirmed for the second-wave clones peaking on day 37. Some responding clones were detected in pre-infection memory, suggesting pre-existing cross-reactive memory T cells joined the SARS-CoV-2 response. Contracting CD4+ clones appeared mostly in the CM and EM memory subsets, whereas CD8+ clones were enriched in EMRA.

Ficoll-Paque density gradient centrifugation was the method used to isolate PBMCs. This clonotype was detected a few times. Its antigen is unknown. Base qualities are not recorded, but no much larger clone differs from it by a single base. TCRdb records Illumina NovaSeq 6000 as the sequencer. Using 5'RACE with constant-segment primers, TCRalpha and TCRbeta cDNA libraries were constructed, with sample barcodes and unique molecular identifiers added in the process. Trizol reagent was used to extract RNA from every sample. Amplification of the libraries took two PCR steps, and the second step added a second sample barcode plus Illumina TruSeq adapters. Sequencing of libraries was performed on an Illumina NovaSeq with 2 x 150 bp paired-end reads. The study's own analysis went as follows. Reads were demultiplexed and collapsed into UMI-guided consensus sequences with migec v1.2.7. Using mixcr v2.1.11, the UMI consensuses were aligned to TRA and TRB V and J templates and assembled into clonotypes. A clonotype was counted as expanded or contracted only if both edgeR and NoisET called the change significant, with noise models trained on biological replicates. For edgeR calls, the thresholds were a false discovery rate-adjusted p below 0.01 and a log2 fold-change of 1. PCA with hierarchical clustering of max-normalized trajectories of the 1000 most abundant clonotypes was used as exploratory dynamics analysis. The CD4 or CD8 phenotype of responding clones was assigned using the separately sequenced CD4+ and CD8+ repertoires. TCRdb trimmed the raw reads at Q25, called clones with MiXCR and kept productive beta chains. Each record represents a unique CDR3 protein, reported with the most common genes and DNA among its rows. TCRdb's processing, not the authors', yielded these V and J calls. For this sample there are more than 250,000 distinct CDR3 sequences; 16% appear just once. Jointly, the top ten make up around 23% of the sample.

The germline V gene yields MNHEY for CDR1 and SVGEGT for CDR2. V ends up 5 bases short and J 2 bases short, with an unmatched junction base count of 4. From cysteine to phenylalanine, the CDR3 is 16 amino acids long. Only the CDR3 part of the read is kept: 48 bases, read in frame from the first base. The sequenced sample was PBMCs or a T cell subset sorted from them (not recorded which). Recombination linked TRBV6-2 or TRBV6-3 to TRBJ2-6, with 9 bases in between that match TRBD1. The TCR sequence derives from a man aged 18 to 35 who had mild COVID-19 (a few samples of this study predate the infection). The sample titles of this study are shuffled in the database, so cell type and time point are left out; the donor was told from shared clones. The CDR3 sequence is CASSRRTGAGANVLTF. The DNA sequence is given as TGTGCCAGCAGTAGACGGACAGGGGCTGGGGCCAACGTCCTGACTTTC.